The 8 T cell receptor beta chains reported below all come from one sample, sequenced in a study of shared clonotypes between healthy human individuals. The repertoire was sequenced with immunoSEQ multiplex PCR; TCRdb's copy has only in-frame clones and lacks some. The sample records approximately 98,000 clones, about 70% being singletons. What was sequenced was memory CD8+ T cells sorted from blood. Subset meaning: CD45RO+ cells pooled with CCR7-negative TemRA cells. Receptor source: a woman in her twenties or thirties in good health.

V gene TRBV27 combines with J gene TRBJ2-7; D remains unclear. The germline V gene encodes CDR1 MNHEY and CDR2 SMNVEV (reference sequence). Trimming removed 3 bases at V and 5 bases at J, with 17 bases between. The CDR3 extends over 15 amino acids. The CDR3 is CASSLRTPSANEQYF. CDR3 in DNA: TGTGCCAGCAGTTTGAGGACCCCAAGCGCTAACGAGCAGTACTTC.

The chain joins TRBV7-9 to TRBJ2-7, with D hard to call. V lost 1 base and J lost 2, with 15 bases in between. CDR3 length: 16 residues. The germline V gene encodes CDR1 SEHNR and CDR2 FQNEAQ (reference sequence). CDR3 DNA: TGTGCCAGCAGCTTAGTATGCGGAAAGCAAACCTACGAGCAGTACTTC. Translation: CASSLVCGKQTYEQYF.

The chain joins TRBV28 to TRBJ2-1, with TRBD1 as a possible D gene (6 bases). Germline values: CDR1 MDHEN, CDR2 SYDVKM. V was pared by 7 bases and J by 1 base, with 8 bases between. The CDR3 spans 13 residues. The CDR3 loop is CASTQGSYNEQFF. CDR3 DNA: TGTGCCAGCACACAGGGATCCTACAATGAGCAGTTCTTC.

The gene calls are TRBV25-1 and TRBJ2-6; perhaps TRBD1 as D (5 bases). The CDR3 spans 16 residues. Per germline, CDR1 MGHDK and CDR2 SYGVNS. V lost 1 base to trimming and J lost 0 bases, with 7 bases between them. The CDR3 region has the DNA TGTGCCAGCAGTGAATCCAGGGTCTCTGGGGCCAACGTCCTGACTTTC. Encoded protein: CASSESRVSGANVLTF.

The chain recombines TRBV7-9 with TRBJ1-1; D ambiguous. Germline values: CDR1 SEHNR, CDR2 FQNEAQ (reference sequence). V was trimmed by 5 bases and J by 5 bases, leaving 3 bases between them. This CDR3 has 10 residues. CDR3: CASSRTEAFF. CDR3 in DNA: TGTGCCAGCAGCCGGACTGAAGCTTTCTTT.

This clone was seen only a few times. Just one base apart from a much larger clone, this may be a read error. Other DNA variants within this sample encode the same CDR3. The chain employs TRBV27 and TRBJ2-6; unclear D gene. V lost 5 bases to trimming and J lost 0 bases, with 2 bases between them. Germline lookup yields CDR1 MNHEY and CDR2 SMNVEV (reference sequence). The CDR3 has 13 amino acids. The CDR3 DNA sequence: TGTGCCAGCAGTCCCTCTGGGGCCAACGTCCTGACTTTC. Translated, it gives CASSPSGANVLTF.

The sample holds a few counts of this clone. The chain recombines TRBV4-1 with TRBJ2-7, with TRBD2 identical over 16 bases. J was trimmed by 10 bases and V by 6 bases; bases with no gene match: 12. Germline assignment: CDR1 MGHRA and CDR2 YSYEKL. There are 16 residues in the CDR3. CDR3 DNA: TGCGCCAGCAGTCCATCGTCCGGGACTAGCGGGAGGGCTCAGTACTTC. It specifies CASSPSSGTSGRAQYF.

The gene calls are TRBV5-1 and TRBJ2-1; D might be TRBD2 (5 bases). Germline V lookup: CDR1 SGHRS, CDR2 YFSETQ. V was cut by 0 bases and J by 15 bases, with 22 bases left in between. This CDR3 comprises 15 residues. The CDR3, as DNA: TGCGCCAGCAGCTTGGAGGCCCTAGCCTCCGCCCAACTGTTCTTC. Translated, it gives CASSLEALASAQLFF.